This T cell receptor (beta chain) came from a study of cytomegalovirus exposure and HLA in healthy donors. Study context: Counted in an early data release were some 81 million unique TCRs from HLA-typed donors. Study-level results: In a later analysis, compared with equally common non-associated chains, HLA-associated beta chains were more expanded. With later analysis, a missense DCLRE1C variant became linked to TCR beta V- and J-gene trimming. Three CMV-associated chains were confirmed in vitro to be specific for CMV antigens.

This clone was counted only a few times. Its antigen is still unknown. The CDR3 totals 18 residues. Deletions cut 1 base from V and 3 bases from J, with 22 bases between. Germline CDR1 and CDR2: SSHAT and FNYEAQ (reference sequence). Primers included in the PCR were 60 Vbeta and 13 Jbeta primers. The repertoire was sequenced with immunoSEQ multiplex PCR; TCRdb's copy has only in-frame clones and lacks some. The sample comprises 150,000 to 250,000 clones, roughly 72% of which are singletons, and approximately 2% rests with the top ten. Sample: PBMCs. This TCR was sampled from a young man in good health and CMV-seronegative. This chain links TRBV7-7 with TRBJ2-7; a possible D gene is TRBD1 (6 bases). The chain's CDR3 is CASSLDAGAWVLGYEQYF. In DNA, the CDR3 is TGTGCCAGCAGCTTAGACGCAGGGGCGTGGGTTCTTGGCTACGAGCAGTACTTC.